Listed below are T cell receptor beta chains from one sample, sequenced in a study of molecular identifiers for immune sequencing clone quantification. MiXCR, run by TCRdb on the PCR reads, gives a single entry per CDR3 protein. The table includes around 460,000 distinct CDR3 sequences, around 23% detected once. Material for sequencing was naive CD8+ T cells from blood, with Jurkat cell RNA spiked in. Every receptor here comes from a human donor in good health. Some libraries in this study had Jurkat cell RNA spiked in. The CDR3 runs from the conserved cysteine through the conserved F or W. The D gene is left open where the match is weak. Not all rows give a size; the values are once, few, many and, for expanded clones, a class.

j_gene	d_gene	v_gene	abundance	CDR3aa	CDR3nt
TRBJ2-5	NA	TRBV4-1	NA	CASSRSGSSDQYF	TGCGCCAGCAGCCGCTCAGGGAGTTCGGACCAGTACTTC
TRBJ1-1	TRBD1	TRBV6-6	many	CASSPPDRGDTEAFF	TGTGCCAGCAGTCCCCCTGACAGGGGGGATACTGAAGCTTTCTTT
TRBJ1-1	NA	TRBV19	NA	CASKMEGGSTEAFF	TGTGCCAGCAAAATGGAGGGGGGAAGTACTGAAGCTTTCTTT
TRBJ2-7	TRBD2	TRBV5-4	NA	CASSWRTSGSYEQYF	TGTGCCAGCAGCTGGAGGACTAGCGGGAGTTACGAGCAGTACTTC
TRBJ2-5	NA	TRBV20-1	NA	CSANDSPGTQYF	TGCAGTGCAAACGACAGCCCGGGTACCCAGTACTTC
TRBJ2-7	NA	TRBV20-1	NA	CSARDRRAGLTYEQYF	TGCAGTGCTAGAGATAGGAGGGCAGGGCTTACCTACGAGCAGTACTTC
TRBJ2-7	NA	TRBV5-5	few	CASSLEERVTYEQYF	TGTGCCAGCAGCTTGGAGGAGAGGGTGACCTACGAGCAGTACTTC
TRBJ2-7	NA	TRBV3-1	NA	CASSKTGLVPGQYF	TGTGCCAGCAGCAAAACAGGGCTAGTCCCCGGGCAGTACTTC
TRBJ2-7	NA	TRBV7-2	many	CASSLGDADYEQYF	TGTGCCAGCAGCTTGGGAGACGCCGACTACGAGCAGTACTTC
TRBJ2-1	NA	TRBV20-1	few	CSAINNEQFF	TGCAGTGCCATCAACAATGAGCAGTTCTTC
TRBJ1-1	NA	TRBV6-5	few	CASSYVQGTEAFF	TGTGCCAGCAGTTACGTACAAGGAACTGAAGCTTTCTTT
TRBJ2-3	NA	TRBV5-4	many	CASSLFQGLTDTQYF	TGTGCCAGCAGCTTGTTCCAGGGTCTCACAGATACGCAGTATTTT
TRBJ2-7	TRBD1	TRBV27	few	CASSLGTGGLQYF	TGTGCCAGCAGTTTGGGGACAGGGGGCTTGCAGTACTTC
TRBJ2-5	NA	TRBV12-2	NA	CASRLPWTSGSSETQYF	TGTGCAAGTCGCTTACCCTGGACTAGCGGGAGCAGCGAGACCCAGTACTTC
TRBJ2-7	NA	TRBV29-1	many	CSVVRPRSDEQYF	TGCAGCGTTGTTCGCCCCCGGAGTGACGAGCAGTACTTC
TRBJ2-5	NA	TRBV20-1	NA	CSARDSQGGWLETQYF	TGCAGTGCTAGAGACTCGCAAGGGGGTTGGTTGGAGACCCAGTACTTC
TRBJ1-1	NA	TRBV7-8	NA	CASSEADKDRNTEAFF	TGTGCCAGCAGCGAAGCTGATAAGGACAGGAACACTGAAGCTTTCTTT
TRBJ2-3	NA	TRBV11-2	few	CASSRTTGSLRDTDTQYF	TGTGCCAGCAGCCGAACCACGGGGAGCCTGAGAGACACAGATACGCAGTATTTT
TRBJ1-3	TRBD1	TRBV27	NA	CASSSNDRGTGNTIYF	TGTGCCAGCAGTTCAAACGACAGGGGGACTGGAAACACCATATATTTT
TRBJ1-1	NA	TRBV20-1	NA	CSARDVWGGGHTEAFF	TGCAGTGCTAGAGATGTCTGGGGAGGGGGTCACACTGAAGCTTTCTTT
TRBJ2-7	NA	TRBV6-5	few	CASSYAISYEQYF	TGTGCCAGCAGTTACGCAATCTCCTACGAGCAGTACTTC
TRBJ2-3	TRBD2	TRBV19	few	CATRLAGGPDTQYF	TGTGCCACCCGACTAGCGGGGGGGCCGGATACGCAGTATTTT
TRBJ1-2	TRBD1	TRBV4-1	NA	CASSQKMTGHYGYTF	TGCGCCAGCAGCCAAAAAATGACAGGGCACTATGGCTACACCTTC
TRBJ2-5	NA	TRBV7-3	many	CASSYGPGDQETQYF	TGTGCCAGCAGTTACGGCCCCGGGGACCAAGAGACCCAGTACTTC
TRBJ2-5	NA	TRBV14	many	CASSYFVGGETQYF	TGTGCCAGCAGCTATTTCGTCGGGGGAGAGACCCAGTACTTC
TRBJ1-1	NA	TRBV10-3	NA	CAISPDGIMNTEAFF	TGTGCCATCAGTCCGGACGGAATTATGAACACTGAAGCTTTCTTT
TRBJ2-3	TRBD1	TRBV5-4	many	CASRRGQDRLDTQYF	TGTGCCAGCAGACGGGGACAGGACCGGCTCGATACGCAGTATTTT
TRBJ2-3	NA	TRBV13	few	CASSSWGVGTDTQYF	TGTGCCAGCAGCTCTTGGGGGGTTGGCACAGATACGCAGTATTTT
TRBJ2-6	NA	TRBV4-1	few	CASSGDRIGGAGANVLTF	TGCGCCAGCAGCGGAGATCGGATCGGAGGAGCTGGGGCCAACGTCCTGACTTTC
TRBJ1-3	TRBD1	TRBV4-3	NA	CASSQGTGGNTIYF	TGCGCCAGCAGCCAAGGGACAGGGGGAAACACCATATATTTT
TRBJ1-5	NA	TRBV5-8	few	CASSPPGRVGGDQPQHF	TGTGCCAGCAGCCCCCCAGGTAGAGTGGGAGGGGATCAGCCCCAGCATTTT
TRBJ2-2	TRBD1	TRBV4-3	NA	CASSLWTGWPGELFF	TGCGCCAGCAGCCTGTGGACAGGGTGGCCGGGGGAGCTGTTTTTT
TRBJ2-5	NA	TRBV27	NA	CASSLFGEEAQYF	TGTGCCAGCAGTTTATTCGGGGAAGAGGCCCAGTACTTC
TRBJ2-2	NA	TRBV3-1	NA	CASSQEGRLNTGELFF	TGTGCCAGCAGCCAAGAGGGGCGCTTGAACACCGGGGAGCTGTTTTTT
TRBJ2-5	NA	TRBV29-1	few	CSVAVGAGGGETQYF	TGCAGCGTTGCCGTCGGGGCAGGGGGGGGAGAGACCCAGTACTTC
TRBJ1-3	TRBD1	TRBV7-9	many	CASSKTGDRGNTIYF	TGTGCCAGCAGCAAAACAGGGGATCGTGGAAACACCATATATTTT
TRBJ2-1	TRBD2	TRBV28	NA	CASSPLGLADNEQFF	TGTGCCAGCAGTCCGTTGGGACTAGCGGACAATGAGCAGTTCTTC
TRBJ2-2	NA	TRBV7-6	few	CASSLAWVGYGTGELFF	TGTGCCAGCAGCTTAGCGTGGGTTGGTTATGGCACCGGGGAGCTGTTTTTT
TRBJ2-1	TRBD2	TRBV14	NA	CASRGDFGGNEQFF	TGTGCCAGCCGGGGGGACTTCGGCGGCAATGAGCAGTTCTTC
TRBJ2-7	TRBD2	TRBV4-3	NA	CASSQGLAGVGEQYF	TGCGCCAGCAGCCAAGGCCTAGCGGGAGTGGGCGAGCAGTACTTC
TRBJ2-7	NA	TRBV13	NA	CASSNRLTGDEQYF	TGTGCCAGCAGCAACCGACTGACAGGAGACGAGCAGTACTTC
TRBJ2-5	TRBD1	TRBV18	once	CASSPPGQWAGETQYF	TGTGCCAGCTCACCCCCGGGACAGTGGGCAGGCGAGACCCAGTACTTC
TRBJ2-7	NA	TRBV3-2	NA	CASTGAGTGITYEQYF	TGTGCCAGCACCGGAGCGGGGACAGGGATAACCTACGAGCAGTACTTC
TRBJ1-5	NA	TRBV10-2	NA	CASSDATVNQPQHF	TGCGCCAGCAGTGACGCGACGGTCAATCAGCCCCAGCATTTT
TRBJ1-1	TRBD1	TRBV19	NA	CASSIGTGVPMNTEAFF	TGTGCCAGTAGTATCGGGACAGGGGTGCCCATGAACACTGAAGCTTTCTTT
TRBJ2-3	TRBD2	TRBV7-8	NA	CASSLLGRGGADTQYF	TGTGCCAGCAGCCTCCTGGGCCGGGGGGGCGCAGATACGCAGTATTTT
TRBJ1-6	NA	TRBV2	few	CASRGSSSYNSPLHF	TGTGCCAGCAGGGGCTCGAGCTCCTATAATTCACCCCTCCACTTT
TRBJ2-7	NA	TRBV29-1	many	CSVVFAEAYEQYF	TGCAGCGTTGTTTTTGCGGAGGCCTACGAGCAGTACTTC
TRBJ1-6	NA	TRBV4-1	NA	CASSQVSGYSSPLHF	TGCGCCAGCAGCCAAGTTTCAGGGTATAGTTCACCCCTCCACTTT
TRBJ2-7	NA	TRBV29-1	few	CSVGGILAGEQYF	TGCAGCGTTGGTGGTATCCTAGCTGGCGAGCAGTACTTC
TRBJ2-1	TRBD2	TRBV6-2/TRBV6-3	NA	CASSYSRAGAPHEQFF	TGTGCCAGCAGTTACTCGAGAGCGGGAGCCCCCCATGAGCAGTTCTTC
TRBJ2-3	TRBD1	TRBV6-5	many	CASRTGDSTQYF	TGTGCCAGCAGGACAGGGGATTCTACGCAGTATTTT
TRBJ1-1	NA	TRBV4-1	many	CASSQVGGPEAFF	TGCGCCAGCAGCCAAGTGGGGGGGCCTGAAGCTTTCTTT